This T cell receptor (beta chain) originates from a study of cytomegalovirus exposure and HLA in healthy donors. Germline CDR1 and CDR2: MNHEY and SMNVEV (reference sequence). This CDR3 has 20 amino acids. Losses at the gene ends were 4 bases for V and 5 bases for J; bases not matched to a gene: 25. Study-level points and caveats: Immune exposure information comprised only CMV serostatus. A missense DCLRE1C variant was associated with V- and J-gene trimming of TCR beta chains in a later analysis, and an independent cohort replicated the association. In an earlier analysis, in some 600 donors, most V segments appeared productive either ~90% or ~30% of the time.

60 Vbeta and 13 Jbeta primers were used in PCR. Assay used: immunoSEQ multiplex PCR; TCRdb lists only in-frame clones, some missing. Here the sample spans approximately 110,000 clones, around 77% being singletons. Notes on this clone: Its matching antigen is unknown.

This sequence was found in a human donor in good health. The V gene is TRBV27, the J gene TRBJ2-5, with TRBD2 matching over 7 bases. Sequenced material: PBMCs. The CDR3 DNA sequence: TGTGCCAGCAGTTCCACGGTGAGCGGGGTTTCCGGGAGGTGGGGGGAGACCCAGTACTTC. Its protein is CASSSTVSGVSGRWGETQYF.